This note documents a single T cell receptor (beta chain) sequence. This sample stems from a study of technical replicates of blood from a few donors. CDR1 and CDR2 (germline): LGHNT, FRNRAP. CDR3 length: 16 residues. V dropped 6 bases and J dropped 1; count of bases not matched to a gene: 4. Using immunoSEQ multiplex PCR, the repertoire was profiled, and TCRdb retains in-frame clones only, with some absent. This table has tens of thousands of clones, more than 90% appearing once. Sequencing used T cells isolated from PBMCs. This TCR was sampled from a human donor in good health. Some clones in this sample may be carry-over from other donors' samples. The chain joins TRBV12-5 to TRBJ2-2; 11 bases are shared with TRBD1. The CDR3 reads CASGLGQGGNTGELFF. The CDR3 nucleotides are TGTGCTAGTGGCCTGGGACAGGGGGGGAACACCGGGGAGCTGTTTTTT. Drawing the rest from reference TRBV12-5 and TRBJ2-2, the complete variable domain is DARVTQTPRHKVTEMGQEVTMRCQPILGHNTVFWYRQTMMQGLELLAYFRNRAPLDDSGMPKDRFSAEMPDATLATLKIQPSEPRDSAVYFCASGLGQGGNTGELFFGEGSRLTVL.